These 6 T cell receptor beta chains were all obtained from the same sample, sequenced in a study of shared clonotypes between healthy human individuals. TCRdb keeps only in-frame clones here, not all; method: immunoSEQ multiplex PCR. The sample holds fewer than 850,000 clones; around 96% are singletons and the top ten take less than 0.3%. Terminally differentiated effector memory CD45RA+ cells were left out of the naive CD8 fraction, which was CD45RO-negative and positively selected for CCR7. The sample taken for sequencing was naive CD8+ T cells sorted from blood. The receptors originated from a man between 25 and 39 years old in good health.

This chain links TRBV7-2 with TRBJ1-4; perhaps TRBD1 as D (5 bases). This CDR3 region has 16 residues. Looked up from germline, CDR1 is SGHTA and CDR2 is FQGNSA. The V end was cut by 5 bases, the J end by 1 base, with 14 bases between. The CDR3 loop reads CASSLYLGGTNEKLFF. CDR3 nucleotide sequence: TGTGCCAGCAGCCTTTACCTGGGGGGAACTAATGAAAAACTGTTTTTT.

The gene calls are TRBV15 and TRBJ1-5; no clear D. Germline assignment: CDR1 LNHNV and CDR2 YYDKDF (reference sequence). Trimming removed 0 bases from V and 7 bases from J, with 13 bases in between. This CDR3 has 15 residues. CDR3 loop: CATSRDLGLGQPQHF. CDR3 in DNA: TGTGCCACCAGCAGAGATCTTGGGTTGGGCCAGCCCCAGCATTTT.

The chain recombines TRBV18 with TRBJ2-7; D is undetermined. The CDR3 runs to 12 residues. The germline CDR1 and CDR2 sequences are KGHSH and LQKENI. V was shortened by 5 bases and J by 2 bases, with 7 bases between the two germline ends. DNA of the CDR3: TGTGCCAGCTCATCCCGGGCCTACGAGCAGTACTTC. Encoded protein: CASSSRAYEQYF.

With respect to this clone: The sample has other DNA sequences that encode this CDR3 too. The V call is TRBV28, the J call TRBJ2-7; D is unclear. This CDR3 has 12 residues. The germline V gene has CDR1 MDHEN and CDR2 SYDVKM. Trimming pared 2 bases from V and 0 bases from J, leaving 2 bases between. The CDR3 DNA is TGTGCCAGCAGTTTAAGCTCCTACGAGCAGTACTTC. It yields the protein CASSLSSYEQYF.

This chain links TRBV9 with TRBJ2-3; 7 nucleotides line up with TRBD2. CDR1 SGDLS and CDR2 YYNGEE come from the germline V gene. The CDR3 runs 15 residues. V lost 4 bases and J lost 5; bases outside the gene matches: 10. The CDR3 loop is CASSSDSGKGDTQYF. DNA of the CDR3: TGTGCCAGCAGCAGCGACAGCGGGAAGGGAGATACGCAGTATTTT.

This clone was observed a single time. V is TRBV27 and J is TRBJ2-5; the match to TRBD2 covers 12 bases. The J segment lost 7 bases and the V segment lost 7 bases, leaving 7 bases of the junction unmatched. CDR3 length: 14 amino acids. The germline V gene has CDR1 MNHEY and CDR2 SMNVEV (reference sequence). The CDR3 is CASKRLAGEWTQYF. The CDR3 region has the DNA TGTGCCAGCAAAAGACTAGCGGGAGAATGGACCCAGTACTTC.